These T cell receptor beta chains were read from a single sample in a study of blood T cell repertoires in COVID-19. This table comes from immunoSEQ multiplex PCR, and its TCRdb copy is limited to in-frame clones, with some not included. Of over 130,000 clones in the sample, 85% to 90% were seen once. Input material: peripheral blood. Receptors originate from a woman of 80 years or more with acute or convalescent COVID-19. Each CDR3 is given with its conserved first and last residue. The D gene is left open where the match is weak. Size is omitted from some rows. Given values are once, few, many or a class for expanded clones.

clone_size | d_call | j_call | v_call | cdr3_aa | cdr3_nt
NA | NA | TRBJ1-2 | TRBV7-2 | CASSFGQTGYTF | TGTGCCAGCAGCTTCGGACAGACTGGCTACACCTTC
once | TRBD1 | TRBJ1-4 | TRBV18 | CASSPGQGGYEKLFF | TGTGCCAGCTCACCGGGACAGGGGGGATATGAAAAACTGTTTTTT
NA | TRBD2 | TRBJ2-1 | TRBV25-1 | CASSPLGGGSYNEQFF | TGTGCCAGCAGCCCTCTCGGGGGGGGTTCCTACAATGAGCAGTTCTTC
NA | NA | TRBJ2-3 | TRBV7-2 | CASRGVTDTQYF | TGTGCCAGCAGAGGGGTCACAGATACGCAGTATTTT
NA | NA | TRBJ2-2 | TRBV19 | CASSRRGVSTGELFF | TGTGCCAGTAGTAGAAGGGGCGTGAGTACCGGGGAGCTGTTTTTT
NA | NA | TRBJ2-3 | TRBV27 | CASRRTSTDTQYF | TGTGCCAGCAGAAGGACTAGCACAGATACGCAGTATTTT
NA | NA | TRBJ2-7 | TRBV5-1 | CASSLVYRARPEQYF | TGCGCCAGCAGCTTGGTTTACAGGGCCCGCCCCGAGCAGTACTTC
NA | NA | TRBJ1-4 | TRBV12-5 | CASGPGGTNEKLFF | TGTGCTAGTGGCCCGGGTGGTACTAATGAAAAACTGTTTTTT
NA | NA | TRBJ1-2 | TRBV5-1 | CASSLADRMTYGYTF | TGCGCCAGCAGCTTGGCCGACAGGATGACCTATGGCTACACCTTC
NA | NA | TRBJ2-2 | TRBV5-1 | CASSLAAKTGELFF | TGCGCCAGCAGCTTGGCCGCGAAGACCGGGGAGCTGTTTTTT
NA | TRBD2 | TRBJ2-3 | TRBV9 | CASSVGLAGGQDTQYF | TGTGCCAGCAGCGTAGGTTTAGCGGGGGGGCAAGATACGCAGTATTTT
NA | NA | TRBJ2-1 | TRBV6-4 | CASSDSPSSSEQFF | TGTGCCAGCAGTGACTCTCCTAGCTCGAGTGAGCAGTTCTTC
few | TRBD2 | TRBJ2-2 | TRBV4-3 | CASSLTSGGAGELFF | TGCGCCAGCAGCCTAACATCGGGGGGGGCCGGGGAGCTGTTTTTT
NA | NA | TRBJ2-5 | TRBV5-1 | CASSLSGGRETQYF | TGCGCCAGCAGCTTATCGGGCGGGCGGGAGACCCAGTACTTC
NA | NA | TRBJ2-5 | TRBV5-1 | CASSSRGYAGSGTQYF | TGCGCCAGCAGCTCGCGAGGTTATGCAGGGTCGGGGACCCAGTACTTC
NA | NA | TRBJ1-1 | TRBV5-8 | CASSFTGYRDTEAFF | TGTGCCAGCAGTTTTACAGGGTACCGAGACACTGAAGCTTTCTTT
NA | NA | TRBJ1-2 | TRBV6-1 | CASSEPAGRSAGNYGYTF | TGTGCCAGCAGTGAACCGGCAGGGAGGAGCGCAGGGAACTATGGCTACACCTTC
NA | NA | TRBJ1-1 | TRBV28 | CASSLWGQRNTEAFF | TGTGCCAGCAGTTTATGGGGGCAACGTAACACTGAAGCTTTCTTT
NA | NA | TRBJ1-1 | TRBV7-2 | CASSFYSEAFF | TGTGCCAGCAGTTTTTACAGTGAAGCTTTCTTT
once | TRBD2 | TRBJ2-5 | TRBV6-5 | CASRLAGVETQYF | TGTGCCAGCAGGCTAGCGGGGGTAGAGACCCAGTACTTC
NA | TRBD2 | TRBJ2-5 | TRBV29-1 | CSVVSGGGETQYF | TGCAGCGTTGTGAGCGGGGGCGGTGAGACCCAGTACTTC
NA | TRBD1 | TRBJ1-6 | TRBV2 | CASANDRQGGSPLHF | TGTGCCAGCGCAAATGACCGACAGGGCGGTTCACCCCTCCACTTT
few | NA | TRBJ2-7 | TRBV2 | CASKRGSSYEQYF | TGTGCCAGCAAAAGAGGAAGCTCCTACGAGCAGTACTTC
NA | NA | TRBJ2-7 | TRBV18 | CASRTEMGTREQYF | TGTGCCAGCCGGACAGAGATGGGGACGCGGGAGCAGTACTTC
once | NA | TRBJ1-1 | TRBV18 | CASSPTDPGVEAFF | TGTGCCAGCTCACCGACGGACCCAGGGGTTGAAGCTTTCTTT
once | TRBD1 | TRBJ1-2 | TRBV5-1 | CASSQDGTVFNYGYTF | TGCGCCAGCAGCCAAGACGGGACAGTCTTTAACTATGGCTACACCTTC
NA | TRBD1 | TRBJ1-2 | TRBV3-1/TRBV3-2 | CASSQAGGPSNYGYTF | TGTGCCAGCAGCCAAGCAGGGGGCCCCTCCAACTATGGCTACACCTTC
NA | NA | TRBJ1-3 | TRBV18 | CASSPGTDGNTIYF | TGTGCCAGCTCACCCGGGACTGATGGAAACACCATATATTTT
NA | TRBD2 | TRBJ2-2 | TRBV7-6 | CASSVPSGGNTGELFF | TGTGCCAGCAGCGTTCCTAGCGGTGGGAACACCGGGGAGCTGTTTTTT
NA | TRBD1 | TRBJ2-1 | TRBV29-1 | CSVGQSTGSDEQFF | TGCAGCGTTGGTCAATCGACAGGGAGTGATGAGCAGTTCTTC
NA | TRBD1 | TRBJ1-5 | TRBV3-1/TRBV3-2 | CASSQAGGGNQPQHF | TGTGCCAGCAGCCAAGCAGGGGGCGGCAATCAGCCCCAGCATTTT
few | TRBD1 | TRBJ1-5 | TRBV4-3 | CASSQDARGGAGQPQHF | TGCGCCAGCAGCCAAGATGCGAGAGGGGGCGCAGGTCAGCCCCAGCATTTT
NA | NA | TRBJ1-2 | TRBV12-3/TRBV12-4 | CASSLSGGYGYTF | TGTGCCAGCAGTTTATCGGGGGGCTATGGCTACACCTTC
NA | NA | TRBJ1-5 | TRBV18 | CASSPTANQPQHF | TGTGCCAGCTCACCGACAGCAAATCAGCCCCAGCATTTT
NA | TRBD1 | TRBJ1-1 | TRBV5-1 | CASSLEGGYTEAFF | TGCGCCAGCAGCCTGGAAGGGGGCTACACTGAAGCTTTCTTT
NA | NA | TRBJ2-5 | TRBV7-9 | CASSFIDPGGTQYF | TGTGCCAGCAGCTTTATCGACCCCGGGGGGACCCAGTACTTC
NA | NA | TRBJ1-4 | TRBV6-2/TRBV6-3 | CASSRIWGVNEKLFF | TGTGCCAGCAGCCGGATCTGGGGGGTGAATGAAAAACTGTTTTTT
once | TRBD1 | TRBJ1-3 | TRBV18 | CASSPGQGESSGNTIYF | TGTGCCAGCTCCCCCGGACAGGGGGAGAGCTCTGGAAACACCATATATTTT
NA | NA | TRBJ1-2 | TRBV5-1 | CASSLAGANYGYTF | TGCGCCAGCAGCTTGGCAGGGGCTAACTATGGCTACACCTTC
NA | NA | TRBJ1-1 | TRBV12-3/TRBV12-4 | CASSLGGQAFF | TGTGCCAGCAGCCTGGGGGGTCAAGCTTTCTTT
few | NA | TRBJ2-1 | TRBV19 | CASSMGRGASYNEQFF | TGTGCCAGTAGTATGGGCAGGGGCGCATCCTACAATGAGCAGTTCTTC
once | NA | TRBJ2-5 | TRBV5-1 | CASFDPQGGETQYF | TGCGCCAGCTTTGACCCCCAAGGAGGAGAGACCCAGTACTTC
NA | NA | TRBJ2-2 | TRBV12-5 | CASGLGSGNTGELFF | TGTGCTAGTGGTTTGGGCAGCGGGAACACCGGGGAGCTGTTTTTT
NA | TRBD1 | TRBJ2-2 | TRBV7-2 | CASSTRQGYTGELFF | TGTGCCAGCAGCACCCGACAGGGGTACACCGGGGAGCTGTTTTTT
NA | NA | TRBJ1-2 | TRBV5-1 | CASSPDSNYGYTF | TGCGCCAGCAGCCCGGACAGCAACTATGGCTACACCTTC
NA | NA | TRBJ1-2 | TRBV5-1 | CASSLEEGNYGYTF | TGCGCCAGCAGCTTGGAGGAGGGGAACTATGGCTACACCTTC
NA | NA | TRBJ1-2 | TRBV19 | CASSIVGAVYGYTF | TGTGCCAGTAGTATAGTGGGGGCGGTATATGGCTACACCTTC
NA | NA | TRBJ1-3 | TRBV6-4 | CASSLRTVPRIVGNTIYF | TGTGCCAGCAGTCTGAGGACAGTCCCAAGGATCGTCGGAAACACCATATATTTT
NA | TRBD2 | TRBJ2-1 | TRBV5-1 | CASVPTSGRYNEQFF | TGCGCCAGCGTACCCACTAGCGGCCGATACAATGAGCAGTTCTTC
NA | NA | TRBJ1-2 | TRBV20-1 | CSATGNYGYTF | TGCAGTGCTACAGGGAACTATGGCTACACCTTC
NA | TRBD1 | TRBJ1-1 | TRBV5-1 | CASSIPLQGARDEAFF | TGCGCCAGCAGCATACCATTACAGGGGGCTCGGGATGAAGCTTTCTTT
NA | NA | TRBJ1-5 | TRBV12-3/TRBV12-4 | CASSLLSNQPQHF | TGTGCCAGCAGTTTACTTAGCAATCAGCCCCAGCATTTT
NA | NA | TRBJ1-1 | TRBV5-8 | CASNRDIFREAFF | TGTGCCAGCAATCGGGACATTTTTCGTGAAGCTTTCTTT
NA | TRBD1 | TRBJ1-1 | TRBV5-1 | CASSPGQVNTEAFF | TGCGCCAGCAGCCCGGGACAGGTGAACACTGAAGCTTTCTTT
NA | NA | TRBJ1-2 | TRBV4-3 | CASSQDLGVGFYGYTF | TGCGCCAGCAGCCAAGATCTTGGAGTTGGGTTCTATGGCTACACCTTC